A single sample is the source of the 17 T cell receptor beta chains below, sequenced in a study of beta chain features in type 1 diabetes. The investigators reverse transcribed all of the isolated RNA, so they sequenced expressed TCRB transcripts. The data were produced by immunoSEQ multiplex PCR, yet TCRdb's version contains in-frame clones alone and is incomplete. The table records 310,000 or so clones, approximately 11% of them present only once. The sequencing sample was made of naive CD4+ T cells from blood. All receptors come from a woman in her twenties or thirties in good health.

This chain uses TRBV18 with TRBJ2-1; 8 nucleotides align to TRBD1. J gave up 0 bases and V 3 bases, and 4 bases lay outside the gene matches. The CDR3 contains 16 residues. Looked up from germline, CDR1 is KGHSH and CDR2 is LQKENI. The CDR3 sequence: CASSPADRDSYNEQFF. CDR3 DNA: TGTGCCAGCTCACCTGCGGACAGGGACTCCTACAATGAGCAGTTCTTC.

There are a few counts of this clone. This chain connects TRBV4-1 to TRBJ1-2; the match to TRBD1 covers 7 bases. From germline, CDR1 is MGHRA and CDR2 YSYEKL. The CDR3 sequence is 16 residues long. The ends lost 1 base at V and 2 bases at J; junction bases unmatched: 7. CDR3 nucleotides: TGCGCCAGCAGCCAAGTTTACAGGGGAAGAAACTATGGCTACACCTTC. Its translation is CASSQVYRGRNYGYTF.

The chain joins TRBV5-6 to TRBJ2-3; TRBD2 matches 10 bases. Germline V CDR1 and CDR2: SGHDT, YYEEEE. V lost 4 bases, J lost 6 bases, and 8 bases stayed unmatched. The CDR3 is 15 amino acids. The CDR3 protein is CASSRSGRLGDTQYF. In DNA, the CDR3 is TGTGCCAGCAGCCGTAGCGGGAGGTTAGGGGATACGCAGTATTTT.

The V and J genes are TRBV7-2 and TRBJ1-2, with D maybe TRBD1 (6 bases). Germline values: CDR1 SGHTA, CDR2 FQGNSA. V was trimmed by 2 bases and J by 4 bases, leaving 14 bases between them. The CDR3 consists of 15 residues. DNA of the CDR3: TGTGCCAGCAGCTTAAACAGGGTCAGGGGCTATGGCTACACCTTC. Translating gives CASSLNRVRGYGYTF.

The CDR3 DNA follows: TGTGCCAGCAGCCCCGACAGCTATGGCTACACCTTC. This encodes CASSPDSYGYTF. The rearrangement joins TRBV14 to TRBJ1-2; D possibly corresponds to TRBD1 (5 bases). The CDR3 is 12 residues long. V was trimmed by 4 bases and J by 4 bases, leaving 7 bases between them. CDR1 and CDR2 (germline): SGHDN, FVKESK.

V gene TRBV7-2 combines with J gene TRBJ2-2; 7 bases line up with TRBD2. The CDR3 spans 14 residues. Unmatched junction bases numbered 3, after V lost 1 base and J lost 7 bases. The V gene's germline CDR1 is SGHTA and CDR2 FQGNSA. In DNA form, the CDR3 reads TGTGCCAGCAGCTTAGGACTAGCAAACGGGGAGCTGTTTTTT. This sequence encodes CASSLGLANGELFF.

The chain uses TRBV5-1 and TRBJ2-2; 8 bases line up with TRBD1. The CDR3 loop spans 16 amino acids. Germline trimming cut 4 bases from V and 4 bases from J; bases unmatched to any gene: 9. The germline V gene has CDR1 SGHRS and CDR2 YFSETQ. The CDR3 coding sequence is TGCGCCAGCAGCAGCCGGACAGGGTGGGGCACCGGGGAGCTGTTTTTT. It encodes CASSSRTGWGTGELFF.

The chain recombines TRBV5-1 with TRBJ2-1, with 14 bases aligning to TRBD2. This CDR3 is 17 amino acids long. The V and J ends lost 4 bases and 7 bases, in that order; junction bases with no gene match: 10. Germline V lookup: CDR1 SGHRS, CDR2 YFSETQ. In DNA form, the CDR3 reads TGCGCCAGCAGCCTTCTGCCGGGACTAGCGGGAGAAAATGAGCAGTTCTTC. Protein sequence: CASSLLPGLAGENEQFF.

CDR3 bases: TGCGCCAGCAGCTTGAATGCGGGGTCAGGTCAGCCCCAGCATTTT. Amino acids: CASSLNAGSGQPQHF. The chain links TRBV5-1 to TRBJ1-5; D call uncertain. The germline V gene has CDR1 SGHRS and CDR2 YFSETQ. V was trimmed by 1 base and J by 6 bases, leaving 14 bases between them. This CDR3 comprises 15 residues.

In this sample, this clone turned up a few times. The genes are TRBV7-9 and TRBJ2-2, with TRBD2 matching 11 bases. The CDR3 consists of 16 residues. Unmatched junction bases numbered 7, after V lost 6 bases and J lost 4 bases. The germline gives CDR1 SEHNR, CDR2 FQNEAQ (reference sequence). DNA for the CDR3: TGTGCCAGCAGATCATCCGGGACTAGCGGCACCGGGGAGCTGTTTTTT. Translating it yields CASRSSGTSGTGELFF.

This clone was detected a few times. V is TRBV7-2 and J is TRBJ2-1; 7 bases agree with TRBD2. Germline CDR1 and CDR2: SGHTA and FQGNSA. V shed 0 bases, J shed 8 bases, and the junction held 13 bases outside the gene matches. The CDR3 totals 17 residues. CDR3 protein: CASSLAPSGGRLHEQFF. The CDR3, as DNA: TGTGCCAGCAGCTTAGCCCCTTCCGGCGGGAGACTGCATGAGCAGTTCTTC.

The gene calls are TRBV19 and TRBJ2-6; D is undetermined. The CDR3 has 15 amino acids. Germline-derived CDR1 and CDR2 are LNHDA and SQIVND (reference sequence). V was clipped by 6 bases and J by 0 bases, with 9 bases between them. Written as DNA, the CDR3 is TGTGCCAGTAGGACTCGAAGCTCTGGGGCCAACGTCCTGACTTTC. It is translated as CASRTRSSGANVLTF.

The rearrangement links TRBV5-1 to TRBJ2-1; no clear D gene. V lost 4 bases and J lost 4, with 15 bases in between. There are 15 residues in the CDR3. Germline CDR1 and CDR2: SGHRS and YFSETQ. CDR3 coding DNA: TGCGCCAGCAGCAGAACAGAAAAAGAATACAATGAGCAGTTCTTC. Its protein is CASSRTEKEYNEQFF.

This clone was seen a handful of times. J is TRBJ2-7 and V is TRBV9; 15 nucleotides agree with TRBD2. Germline trimming cut 4 bases from V and 1 base from J; bases unmatched to any gene: 12. This CDR3 spans 19 amino acids. Germline assignment: CDR1 SGDLS and CDR2 YYNGEE. CDR3 sequence: CASSYAPGLAGGRSYEQYF. Here the CDR3 DNA reads TGTGCCAGCAGCTATGCACCGGGACTAGCGGGAGGAAGGTCCTACGAGCAGTACTTC.

The chain carries TRBV19 and TRBJ2-2; tentatively, D is TRBD1 (5 bases). Deletions cut 6 bases from V and 4 bases from J, with 9 bases between. Germline values: CDR1 LNHDA, CDR2 SQIVND (reference sequence). This CDR3 contains 13 residues. The CDR3 coding sequence is TGTGCCAGTAGGACAGCGACCACCGGGGAGCTGTTTTTT. Its translation: CASRTATTGELFF.

This chain uses TRBV30 with TRBJ2-5; D is unresolved. The J call is uncertain, as TRBJ2-7 better fits the DNA end. The CDR3 contains 11 residues. Germline-derived CDR1 and CDR2 are GTSNPN and SVGIG (reference sequence). The DNA of the CDR3 is TGTGCCTGGAAGCTGTACTACGAGCAGTACTTC. Protein product: CAWKLYYEQYF.

This chain uses TRBV2 with TRBJ2-6; 7 bases map to TRBD1. CDR1 and CDR2 (germline): SNHLY, FYNNEI. This CDR3 spans 16 amino acids. V gave up 8 bases and J gave up 0 bases; unmatched junction bases: 7. CDR3 DNA: TGTGCCAGCCGGGACAGAAAAGACTCTGGGGCCAACGTCCTGACTTTC. This translates into CASRDRKDSGANVLTF. The whole variable domain, remainder taken from reference TRBV2 and TRBJ2-6, is EPEVTQTPSHQVTQMGQEVILRCVPISNHLYFYWYRQILGQKVEFLVSFYNNEISEKSEIFDDQFSVERPDGSNFTLKIRSTKLEDSAMYFCASRDRKDSGANVLTFGAGSRLTVL.